Listed below are T cell receptor beta chains from one sample, sequenced in a study of blood T cell repertoires in COVID-19. Repertoires were generated with immunoSEQ multiplex PCR, while TCRdb's copy carries only in-frame clones and drops some. The table includes about 110,000 clones, more than 75% detected once. The sample comprised peripheral blood. The receptor source for this set is a woman aged 45-65 years with acute or convalescent COVID-19. CDR3s include the opening cysteine and the closing phenylalanine or tryptophan. D genes are given only for firm matches. The listing skips clone size in some rows; elsewhere it reads once, few, many or a size class.

>TRBV6-1|TRBJ1-6|TRBD1|.
CASSVLGDSYNSPLHF
TGTGCCAGCAGTGTATTAGGGGACAGCTATAATTCACCCCTCCACTTT
>TRBV24-1|TRBJ2-3|TRBD2|.
CATSDARTSRTQYF
TGTGCCACCAGTGACGCTAGGACTAGCCGTACGCAGTATTTT
>TRBV18|TRBJ2-3|.|.
CASSPSWGADTQYF
TGTGCCAGCTCACCCAGCTGGGGGGCAGATACGCAGTATTTT
>TRBV2|TRBJ1-2|.|.
CASTYTANYGYTF
TGTGCCAGCACCTACACAGCTAACTATGGCTACACCTTC
>TRBV5-5|TRBJ1-5|TRBD1|.
CASSSDRGQPQHF
TGTGCCAGCAGCTCAGACAGGGGACAGCCCCAGCATTTT
>TRBV9|TRBJ2-4|TRBD2|.
CASSPQGLAAAKNIQYF
TGTGCCAGCAGCCCCCAAGGACTAGCGGCGGCCAAAAACATTCAGTACTTC
>TRBV9|TRBJ2-2|.|.
CASSVGLREDGELFF
TGTGCCAGCAGCGTAGGTCTCAGGGAAGACGGGGAGCTGTTTTTT
>TRBV2|TRBJ2-7|.|.
CASSGGGISYEQYF
TGTGCCAGCAGTGGTGGGGGCATCAGCTACGAGCAGTACTTC
>TRBV14|TRBJ1-4|TRBD1|.
CASSQDWGGTGVEKLFF
TGTGCCAGCAGCCAAGATTGGGGCGGGACAGGGGTCGAAAAACTGTTTTTT
>TRBV7-9|TRBJ2-7|TRBD2|.
CASSYHSGRARSSSYEQYF
TGTGCCAGCAGCTATCACAGCGGGAGGGCCCGCTCCTCGTCATACGAGCAGTACTTC
>TRBV5-1|TRBJ2-3|TRBD2|.
CASSLAGRAVTDTQYF
TGCGCCAGCAGCTTGGCGGGGAGGGCAGTCACAGATACGCAGTATTTT
>TRBV5-1|TRBJ1-5|.|.
CASSISFDQPQHF
TGCGCCAGCAGCATCTCTTTCGATCAGCCCCAGCATTTT
>TRBV5-1|TRBJ2-7|TRBD2|once
CASSLASSSGKYEQYF
TGCGCCAGCAGCTTGGCTTCGTCTAGCGGGAAGTACGAGCAGTACTTC
>TRBV5-1|TRBJ1-3|.|.
CASSLVSSGPGNTIYF
TGCGCCAGCAGCTTGGTTTCGTCAGGGCCTGGAAACACCATATATTTT
>TRBV19|TRBJ2-5|.|.
CASSGLPQETQYF
TGTGCCAGTAGTGGGCTTCCCCAAGAGACCCAGTACTTC
>TRBV7-2|TRBJ1-1|TRBD1|.
CASSALKTGWNTEAFF
TGTGCCAGCAGCGCCCTCAAGACAGGGTGGAACACTGAAGCTTTCTTT
>TRBV5-4|TRBJ2-5|TRBD1|.
CASSRTGGRETQYF
TGTGCCAGCAGTCGAACAGGGGGCAGGGAGACCCAGTACTTC
>TRBV28|TRBJ1-2|TRBD1|.
CASHDRGRDYGYTF
TGTGCCAGCCACGACAGGGGGCGCGACTATGGCTACACCTTC
>TRBV30|TRBJ1-4|.|.
CAWRAESEKLFF
TGTGCCTGGAGGGCAGAATCTGAAAAACTGTTTTTT
>TRBV29-1|TRBJ2-5|TRBD2|.
CSVAGVGETQYF
TGCAGCGTGGCGGGAGTTGGGGAGACCCAGTACTTC
>TRBV21-1|TRBJ1-1|.|few
CASSKGRGLMATEAFF
TGTGCCAGCAGCAAAGGAAGGGGGCTGATGGCCACTGAAGCTTTCTTT
>TRBV11-2|TRBJ2-2|.|.
CASSPTNTGELFF
TGTGCCAGCAGCCCTACTAACACCGGGGAGCTGTTTTTT
>TRBV24-1|TRBJ1-1|.|.
CATSGSGNRGAEAFF
TGTGCCACCAGTGGTTCAGGGAACCGGGGGGCTGAAGCTTTCTTT
>TRBV28|TRBJ2-5|.|.
CASRPFGVGQETQYF
TGTGCCAGCAGGCCTTTCGGGGTAGGCCAAGAGACCCAGTACTTC
>TRBV6-6|TRBJ1-1|.|.
CASRGHPVRNTEAFF
TGTGCCAGCAGGGGCCACCCAGTAAGGAACACTGAAGCTTTCTTT
>TRBV28|TRBJ1-1|.|.
CASIPGGGTEAFF
TGTGCCAGCATCCCGGGCGGGGGGACTGAAGCTTTCTTT
>TRBV19|TRBJ2-2|.|.
CASSRGGELFF
TGTGCCAGTAGTAGAGGCGGGGAGCTGTTTTTT
>TRBV5-1|TRBJ2-7|TRBD2|.
CASSWAQERENGEQYF
TGCGCCAGCAGCTGGGCCCAGGAGCGGGAGAATGGCGAGCAGTACTTC
>TRBV24-1|TRBJ2-2|TRBD2|.
CATHSGTHTGELFF
TGTGCCACCCATAGCGGGACACACACCGGGGAGCTGTTTTTT
>TRBV7-2|TRBJ1-2|.|.
CASSLARKNYGYTF
TGTGCCAGCAGCTTAGCGAGAAAAAACTATGGCTACACCTTC
>TRBV6-5|TRBJ1-1|.|.
CACEMNTEAFF
TGTGCCTGCGAGATGAACACTGAAGCTTTCTTT
>TRBV3-1/TRBV3-2|TRBJ2-7|.|.
CATGESPSYEQYF
TGTGCCACAGGGGAATCTCCCTCCTACGAGCAGTACTTC
>TRBV3-1/TRBV3-2|TRBJ1-2|TRBD1|.
CASSQGTGKTYGYTF
TGTGCCAGCAGCCAGGGGACAGGGAAAACCTATGGCTACACCTTC
>TRBV28|TRBJ1-6|TRBD1|.
CATYRGGTNSPLHF
TGTGCCACCTATCGAGGGGGCACTAATTCACCCCTCCACTTT
>TRBV5-5|TRBJ2-5|TRBD1|.
CASSVDREETQYF
TGTGCCAGCAGCGTCGACAGGGAAGAGACCCAGTACTTC
>TRBV7-2|TRBJ2-7|.|.
CASRERGTAYEQYF
TGTGCCAGCAGAGAAAGGGGAACAGCCTACGAGCAGTACTTC
>TRBV10-1|TRBJ2-1|TRBD2|.
CASGGTSGGSSYNEQFF
TGCGCCAGCGGTGGGACTAGCGGGGGTAGCTCCTACAATGAGCAGTTCTTC
>TRBV5-1|TRBJ2-3|.|.
CASSEDRNTDTQYF
TGCGCCAGCAGCGAGGACAGAAACACAGATACGCAGTATTTT
>TRBV19|TRBJ1-1|.|.
CASSMARNTEAFF
TGTGCCAGTAGTATGGCCAGGAACACTGAAGCTTTCTTT
>TRBV5-6|TRBJ2-7|TRBD2|.
CASSSPRTSGTYEQYF
TGTGCCAGCAGCTCGCCCCGGACTAGCGGAACCTACGAGCAGTACTTC
>TRBV5-1|TRBJ2-7|.|.
CASAPGVSSEQYF
TGCGCCAGCGCACCCGGGGTTTCCTCCGAGCAGTACTTC
>TRBV28|TRBJ1-1|.|.
CASSPPQGGNTEAFF
TGTGCCAGCAGTCCACCGCAGGGTGGAAACACTGAAGCTTTCTTT
>TRBV7-8|TRBJ1-6|.|.
CASSLEGQTNNSPLHF
TGTGCCAGCAGCTTAGAAGGACAGACTAATAATTCACCCCTCCACTTT
>TRBV5-4|TRBJ2-5|TRBD2|.
CASSPGALAGQQETQYF
TGTGCCAGCAGCCCAGGGGCCCTAGCGGGACAACAAGAGACCCAGTACTTC
>TRBV2|TRBJ2-2|.|.
CASSGRVEVTGELFF
TGTGCCAGCAGTGGTCGTGTCGAGGTTACCGGGGAGCTGTTTTTT
>TRBV14|TRBJ2-1|.|once
CASSQAGEQFF
TGTGCCAGCAGCCAAGCCGGGGAACAGTTCTTC
>TRBV28|TRBJ1-6|.|few
CASSLRVASPLHF
TGTGCCAGCAGTTTACGGGTAGCGTCACCCCTCCACTTT
>TRBV21-1|TRBJ2-7|.|.
CASSKERLAASSYEQYF
TGTGCCAGCAGCAAAGAACGCCTAGCAGCCAGCTCCTACGAGCAGTACTTC
>TRBV28|TRBJ2-1|TRBD1|.
CASSLWDRGQYEQFF
TGTGCCAGCAGTTTATGGGACAGGGGGCAGTATGAGCAGTTCTTC
>TRBV19|TRBJ1-4|TRBD1|.
CASSPLGTGVEKLFF
TGTGCCAGTAGTCCCCTGGGGACAGGGGTAGAAAAACTGTTTTTT
>TRBV20-1|TRBJ2-3|.|.
CSASSRPADTQYF
TGCAGTGCTAGTTCCCGTCCCGCAGATACGCAGTATTTT
>TRBV2|TRBJ2-7|.|once
CASSDLGTAGYEQYF
TGTGCCAGCAGTGACCTCGGGACAGCGGGCTACGAGCAGTACTTC
>TRBV2|TRBJ2-7|.|.
CASSDTGTFSYEQYF
TGTGCCAGCAGTGACACTGGGACTTTCTCCTACGAGCAGTACTTC
>TRBV3-1/TRBV3-2|TRBJ1-3|TRBD1|.
CASSHPGQGVSGNTIYF
TGTGCCAGCAGCCACCCGGGACAGGGTGTTTCTGGAAACACCATATATTTT
>TRBV28|TRBJ1-4|.|.
CASSLTGGENEKLFF
TGTGCCAGCAGTCTCACCGGGGGGGAGAATGAAAAACTGTTTTTT
>TRBV21-1|TRBJ2-7|.|.
CASSKDRRGLAGPYEQYF
TGTGCCAGCAGCAAAGATAGGCGGGGACTAGCGGGTCCCTACGAGCAGTACTTC
>TRBV5-6|TRBJ1-2|TRBD1|.
CASSLGVSPQGTNYGYTF
TGTGCCAGCAGCTTGGGAGTCTCCCCACAGGGGACTAACTATGGCTACACCTTC